Shown below are 17 T cell receptor beta chains from a single sample sequenced in a study of OX40 agonist ivuxolimab in advanced cancers. The protocol was immunoSEQ multiplex PCR, while the TCRdb copy is restricted to in-frame clones and leaves out a portion. The sample includes just over 80,000 clones, roughly 84% of them seen just once. The input for sequencing was CD4+ or CD8+ T cells sorted from blood, taken in a trial of the OX40 agonist ivuxolimab. These receptors were collected from an adult with an advanced solid tumor such as melanoma, head and neck, liver or kidney cancer.

This sequence joins TRBV6-1 and TRBJ1-4; perhaps TRBD1 as D (6 bases). There are 15 residues in the CDR3. The V end was cut by 8 bases, the J end by 0 bases, with 13 bases between. The V gene's germline CDR1 is MNHNS and CDR2 SASEGT. CDR3 sequence reads: CASVFRQATNEKLFF. CDR3 nucleotides: TGTGCCAGCGTCTTCCGACAGGCAACTAATGAAAAACTGTTTTTT.

The rearrangement uses TRBV6-1 and TRBJ2-7; D is undetermined. The V and J ends lost 9 bases and 6 bases respectively, with 21 bases between them. The CDR3 is made up of 14 amino acids. Germline V gives CDR1 MNHNS, CDR2 SASEGT. This CDR3 is CASTRPGYTPEQYF. Here the CDR3 DNA reads TGTGCCAGTACCCGGCCAGGCTACACGCCCGAGCAGTACTTC.

The V gene is TRBV11-2, the J gene TRBJ1-5; TRBD1 is a possible D gene (6 bases). Germline CDR1 SGHAT, CDR2 FQNNGV. V lost 0 bases and J lost 9, with 9 bases in between. This CDR3 has 13 amino acids. CDR3 sequence: CASSLEGGLPQHF. CDR3 sequence (DNA): TGTGCCAGCAGCTTAGAGGGGGGCTTGCCCCAGCATTTT.

This clone turned up a few times. J is TRBJ1-6 and V is TRBV5-1; no clear D gene. The germline V and J ends were trimmed by 0 bases and 6 bases, with 7 bases remaining between them. The CDR3 loop spans 14 amino acids. Germline V gene sequence: CDR1 SGHRS, CDR2 YFSETQ. CDR3 protein: CASSLGAVNSPLHF. CDR3 coding DNA: TGCGCCAGCAGCTTGGGGGCAGTTAATTCACCCCTCCACTTT.

This chain links TRBV21-1 with TRBJ1-6. TRBV21-1 is an annotated pseudogene. This CDR3 spans 16 amino acids. CDR3 in amino acids: CASSKNGHHTTPWTHF. CDR3 sequence (DNA): TGTGCCAGCAGCAAAAACGGTCACCACACGACACCCTGGACCCACTTT.

The gene calls are TRBV28 and TRBJ1-2, with a possible D match to TRBD1 (5 bases). Germline CDR1 is MDHEN and CDR2 is SYDVKM. The V end lost 6 bases, the J end lost 6 bases, and 14 bases lay between the germline ends. This CDR3 comprises 13 residues. CDR3 in amino acids: CASSANSGNGYTF. CDR3 sequence (DNA): TGTGCCAGCAGCGCTAACTCAGGGAATGGCTACACCTTC.

This clone is a singleton in its sample. V gene TRBV10-2 combines with J gene TRBJ2-1; the D is unclear. The V and J ends lost 3 bases and 10 bases respectively, with 16 bases between them. This CDR3 region has 14 residues. CDR1 is WSHSY and CDR2 is SAAADI in the germline V gene. The CDR3 nucleotides are TGCGCCAGCAGTGACCCCCGAGCCCACCGGGAGCAGTTCTTC. This sequence encodes CASSDPRAHREQFF.

The chain recombines TRBV18 with TRBJ2-1; maybe TRBD1 (6 bases). Germline CDR1 and CDR2: KGHSH and LQKENI. With 6 bases removed from V and 7 bases from J, the gap between germline ends came to 10 bases. CDR3 length: 12 amino acids. The CDR3 sequence: CASSLDRNEQFF. In DNA, the CDR3 is TGTGCCAGCTCCCTCGACAGGAATGAGCAGTTCTTC.

The chain joins TRBV7-2 to TRBJ1-2, with a tentative D call TRBD1 (5 bases). V was pared by 5 bases and J by 5 bases, with 18 bases between. Germline V gene sequence: CDR1 SGHTA, CDR2 FQGNSA. The CDR3 spans 15 residues. The CDR3 region is CASSPDGGNGYGYTF. The DNA for the CDR3 is TGTGCCAGCAGCCCCGACGGGGGGAACGGGTATGGCTACACCTTC. Variable domain in full (rest from reference TRBV7-2 and TRBJ1-2): GAGVSQSPSNKVTEKGKDVELRCDPISGHTALYWYRQSLGQGLEFLIYFQGNSAPDKSGLPSDRFSAERTGGSVSTLTIQRTQQEDSAVYLCASSPDGGNGYGYTFGSGTRLTVV.

The rearrangement joins TRBV19 to TRBJ2-2, with no clear D. CDR1 is LNHDA, CDR2 SQIVND, per germline (reference sequence). The CDR3 is 15 amino acids. V was trimmed by 6 bases and J by 2 bases, leaving 13 bases between them. The CDR3 reads CASSRARINTGELFF. CDR3 nucleotide sequence: TGTGCCAGTAGCCGGGCTAGGATCAACACCGGGGAGCTGTTTTTT. Full variable domain (rest looked up from reference TRBV19 and TRBJ2-2): DGGITQSPKYLFRKEGQNVTLSCEQNLNHDAMYWYRQDPGQGLRLIYYSQIVNDFQKGDIAEGYSVSREKKESFPLTVTSAQKNPTAFYLCASSRARINTGELFFGEGSRLTVL.

The J gene is TRBJ2-7, the V gene TRBV5-1; 9 bases match TRBD1. J was trimmed by 3 bases and V by 4 bases; bases with no gene match: 8. The CDR3 spans 15 residues. CDR1 SGHRS and CDR2 YFSETQ come from the germline V gene. The CDR3 sequence is CASSPGQGHYYEQYF. The CDR3 DNA sequence: TGCGCCAGCAGCCCGGGACAGGGCCATTACTACGAGCAGTACTTC.

This chain joins TRBV6-1 and TRBJ2-7, with D unresolved. Trimming stripped 6 bases from V and 0 bases from J, with 9 bases between. The CDR3 contains 13 residues. The germline gives CDR1 MNHNS, CDR2 SASEGT. CDR3 residues: CASRHRSSYEQYF. In DNA form, the CDR3 reads TGTGCCAGCAGGCACAGAAGCTCCTACGAGCAGTACTTC.

Here the CDR3 DNA reads TGTGCCAGCAGTCCAACACCTTCGGAGGACTATGGCTACACCTTC. Its protein product is CASSPTPSEDYGYTF. This chain uses TRBV6-1 with TRBJ1-2, with D uncertain. The V gene's germline CDR1 is MNHNS and CDR2 SASEGT. This CDR3 has 15 residues. The V gene lost 5 bases and the J gene lost 3 bases, with 16 bases spanning the gap.

This CDR3 reads CASRATSRESHEQYF. DNA for the CDR3: TGTGCCAGCAGGGCCACAAGTCGGGAGAGCCACGAGCAGTACTTC. The chain combines TRBV2 with TRBJ2-7, with D perhaps matching TRBD2 (6 bases). The CDR3 has 15 amino acids. Germline V gene sequence: CDR1 SNHLY, CDR2 FYNNEI. V was cut by 6 bases and J by 5 bases, with 20 bases left in between.

This chain connects TRBV5-8 to TRBJ2-1; possibly TRBD1 for D (6 bases). V was pared by 3 bases and J by 7 bases, with 17 bases between. The CDR3 consists of 15 residues. CDR1 and CDR2 from the germline V gene are SGHTS and YDEGEE. CDR3 region: CASSSLQGYGNEQFF. CDR3 DNA: TGTGCCAGCAGCTCTCTGCAGGGGTATGGGAATGAGCAGTTCTTC.

This chain joins TRBV11-2 and TRBJ1-1, with D tentatively TRBD1 (6 bases). The CDR3 has 14 amino acids. Germline CDR1 is SGHAT and CDR2 is FQNNGV. V was trimmed by 2 bases and J by 5 bases, leaving 12 bases between them. CDR3 bases: TGTGCCAGCAGCTTAAAGGGGGGAAAAACTGAAGCTTTCTTT. This encodes CASSLKGGKTEAFF. Full variable domain (outside the CDR3, taken from reference TRBV11-2 and TRBJ1-1): EAGVAQSPRYKIIEKRQSVAFWCNPISGHATLYWYQQILGQGPKLLIQFQNNGVVDDSQLPKDRFSAERLKGVDSTLKIQPAKLEDSAVYLCASSLKGGKTEAFFGQGTRLTVV.

The chain's CDR3 is CASGRGAGETQYF. DNA for the CDR3: TGTGCCAGCGGTCGCGGGGCAGGGGAGACCCAGTACTTC. The V and J genes are TRBV6-5 and TRBJ2-5, with D perhaps matching TRBD2 (6 bases). There are 13 residues in the CDR3. V dropped 8 bases and J dropped 5 bases, with 15 bases sitting between them. CDR1 MNHEY and CDR2 SVGAGI come from the germline V gene.